The 11 T cell receptor beta chains below all came from one sample that was sequenced in a study of OX40 agonist ivuxolimab in advanced cancers. Preparation of the library involved the immunoSEQ multiplex PCR assay. TCRdb stores this immuneACCESS table with in-frame sequences only. Part of the clones is absent; in the studies checked, under half of the shortfall reflects unresolved V genes, and no reason is known for the rest. This sample comprises tens of thousands of clones, 80% to 90% of them detected only once. The ten largest clones represent more than 13% of the sample. This sample comprised CD4+ or CD8+ T cells sorted from blood, obtained in a trial of the OX40 agonist ivuxolimab. All receptors derive from an adult with an advanced solid tumor such as melanoma, head and neck, liver or kidney cancer.

This clone was counted a few times. The gene calls are TRBV6-5 and TRBJ2-7; a possible D gene is TRBD1 (6 bases). Germline CDR1 is MNHEY and CDR2 is SVGAGI. This CDR3 is 13 amino acids long. The ends were cut back, 5 bases at V and 2 bases at J, with 10 bases in the middle. CDR3 in amino acids: CASSPDSPYEQYF. The CDR3 nucleotides are TGTGCCAGCAGTCCGGACAGCCCCTACGAGCAGTACTTC.

The genes are TRBV10-2 and TRBJ2-3; 8 positions match TRBD2. Per the germline V gene, CDR1 is WSHSY and CDR2 is SAAADI. The CDR3 runs 13 residues. With V trimmed by 6 bases and J by 5 bases, 4 bases remained unmatched. The CDR3 region has the DNA TGCGCCAGCAGCGGGGGGGCCATAGATACGCAGTATTTT. This sequence encodes CASSGGAIDTQYF.

This chain connects TRBV4-2 to TRBJ2-2; D possibly uses TRBD1 or TRBD2 (8 bases each). V gave up 3 bases and J gave up 4 bases, with 27 bases separating them. From germline, CDR1 is LGHNA and CDR2 YNFKEQ. The CDR3 totals 20 residues. This CDR3 is CASSQGVTRGRGAFTGELFF. DNA for the CDR3: TGTGCCAGCAGCCAGGGTGTAACCAGGGGGCGGGGGGCCTTCACCGGGGAGCTGTTTTTT.

With respect to this clone: Additional DNA sequences in this sample encode the identical CDR3. The rearrangement joins TRBV29-1 to TRBJ2-2, with D perhaps being TRBD1 or TRBD2 (6 bases each). Trimming removed 4 bases at V and 3 bases at J, with 9 bases between. Germline V gene lookup returns CDR1 SQVTM and CDR2 ANQGSEA. The CDR3 totals 13 residues. The CDR3 DNA follows: TGCAGCGTTGGGGGGGCCTACACCGGGGAGCTGTTTTTT. Residues: CSVGGAYTGELFF.

The chain couples TRBV2 to TRBJ2-7; tentative D call: TRBD1 (7 bases). The CDR3 sequence is 14 residues long. The germline gives CDR1 SNHLY, CDR2 FYNNEI. Trimming left V 4 bases short and J 4 bases short, with 14 bases between. The CDR3 DNA reads TGTGCCAGCAGTGTAAAACAGGGGAGGTACGAGCAGTACTTC. Translation: CASSVKQGRYEQYF.

This clone appeared a single time. This chain links TRBV9 with TRBJ2-5; the D is unclear. Germline V lookup: CDR1 SGDLS, CDR2 YYNGEE. The CDR3 spans 13 residues. V gave up 4 bases and J gave up 5 bases, with 12 bases separating them. The CDR3 nucleotides read TGTGCCAGCAGCACTGACCGAGCCGAGACCCAGTACTTC. Translated, it gives CASSTDRAETQYF.

The chain links TRBV29-1 to TRBJ2-3; D is unresolved. Germline lookup yields CDR1 SQVTM and CDR2 ANQGSEA. Trimming took off 6 bases at V and 7 bases at J, with 8 bases between the two ends. There are 10 residues in the CDR3. This CDR3 reads CSVIIHTQYF. The CDR3 DNA is TGCAGCGTGATCATCCATACGCAGTATTTT.

The rearrangement links TRBV9 to TRBJ1-1; D uncertain. Trimming left V 0 bases short and J 8 bases short, with 11 bases between. The CDR3 has 13 amino acids. Germline V CDR1 and CDR2: SGDLS, YYNGEE. The CDR3 loop is CASSVAETGEAFF. For the CDR3, the DNA is TGTGCCAGCAGCGTAGCGGAGACGGGGGAAGCTTTCTTT.

The rearrangement uses TRBV7-8 and TRBJ2-7; possible D gene TRBD1, 5 bases. Germline assignment: CDR1 SGHVS and CDR2 FQNEAQ. CDR3 length: 14 amino acids. The V and J ends lost 3 bases and 3 bases respectively, with 12 bases between them. As DNA, the CDR3 is TGTGCCAGCAGCTTTGTGGGGCCCGGCTACGAGCAGTACTTC. Protein sequence: CASSFVGPGYEQYF.

In this sample, this clone turned up once. The gene calls are TRBV5-1 and TRBJ1-3; D is uncertain. From germline, CDR1 is SGHRS and CDR2 YFSETQ. Trimming removed 2 bases at V and 4 bases at J, with 16 bases between. This CDR3 has 16 amino acids. This CDR3 is CASSFGGESLGNTIYF. The CDR3 bases are TGCGCCAGCAGCTTTGGTGGGGAATCGCTCGGAAACACCATATATTTT.

The V and J genes are TRBV9 and TRBJ1-3, with D uncertain. This CDR3 spans 12 amino acids. V gave up 3 bases and J gave up 9 bases, with 10 bases separating them. The germline V gene has CDR1 SGDLS and CDR2 YYNGEE. CDR3 bases: TGTGCCAGCAGCGACCCAACTTCCACCATATATTTT. Protein product: CASSDPTSTIYF.